The clone carrying this T cell receptor (beta chain) has a handful of counts. Its specificity is unknown. The data belong to a study of Ad26.COV2.S vaccination and SARS-CoV-2 variants. Notes on the study in general: People who got the vaccine had more spike-specific TCR breadth than people who got placebo.

Profiled with immunoSEQ multiplex PCR; TCRdb holds only in-frame clones, not every one. Of under 500,000 clones in the sample, 92% are singletons; the top ten hold approximately 1.7%. Treatment described: approximately 18 received Ad26.COV2.S at low or high dose, single or two shots; about 5 received placebo; per-sample allocation not given. All samples were drawn on day 63, counting from the first vaccine or placebo injection. In the vaccine, an Ad26 vector expressed the SARS-CoV-2 spike of the Wuhan strain. Sequencing used peripheral blood, obtained in a trial of Ad26.COV2.S vaccine versus placebo. The TCR originated in a person between 18 and 60 years old who received the Ad26.COV2.S COVID-19 vaccine or a placebo.

The CDR3 DNA reads TGTGCCAGCAGTTCTCCTATATCCTCTGGAAACACCATATATTTT. Residues: CASSSPISSGNTIYF. This chain joins TRBV6-2 or TRBV6-3 and TRBJ1-3; D remains unclear. Germline loops: CDR1 MNHEY, CDR2 SVGEGT. Trimming cost V 4 bases and J 0 bases, with 10 bases left between them. This CDR3 comprises 15 residues.